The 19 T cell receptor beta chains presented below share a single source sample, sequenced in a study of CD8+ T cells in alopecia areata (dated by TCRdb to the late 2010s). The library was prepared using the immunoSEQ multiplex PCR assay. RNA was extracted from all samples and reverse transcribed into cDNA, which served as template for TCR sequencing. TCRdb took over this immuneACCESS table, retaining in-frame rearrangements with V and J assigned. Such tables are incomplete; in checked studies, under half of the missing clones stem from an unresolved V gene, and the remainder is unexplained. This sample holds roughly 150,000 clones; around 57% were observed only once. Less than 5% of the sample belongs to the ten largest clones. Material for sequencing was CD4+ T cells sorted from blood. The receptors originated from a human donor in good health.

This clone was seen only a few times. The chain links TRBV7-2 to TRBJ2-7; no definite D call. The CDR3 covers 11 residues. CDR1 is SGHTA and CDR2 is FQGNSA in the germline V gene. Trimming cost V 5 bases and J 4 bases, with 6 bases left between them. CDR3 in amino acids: CASSRYYEQYF. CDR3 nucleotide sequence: TGTGCCAGCAGCCGCTATTACGAGCAGTACTTC.

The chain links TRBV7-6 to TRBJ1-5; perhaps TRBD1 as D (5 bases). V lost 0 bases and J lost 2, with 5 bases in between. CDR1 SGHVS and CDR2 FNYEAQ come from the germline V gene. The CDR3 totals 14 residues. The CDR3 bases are TGTGCCAGCAGCTTAGCACAGGGCAATCAGCCCCAGCATTTT. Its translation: CASSLAQGNQPQHF.

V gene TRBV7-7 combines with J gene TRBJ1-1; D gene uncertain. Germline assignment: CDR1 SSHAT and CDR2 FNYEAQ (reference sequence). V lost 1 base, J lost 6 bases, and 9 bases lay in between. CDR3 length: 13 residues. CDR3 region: CASSLDSQSEAFF. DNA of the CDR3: TGTGCCAGCAGCTTAGATAGCCAGTCTGAAGCTTTCTTT.

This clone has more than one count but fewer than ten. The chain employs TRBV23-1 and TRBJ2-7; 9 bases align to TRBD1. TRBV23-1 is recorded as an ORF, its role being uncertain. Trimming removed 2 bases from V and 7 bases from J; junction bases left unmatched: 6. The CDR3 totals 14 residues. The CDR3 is CASSQPQGAREQYF. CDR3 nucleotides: TGCGCCAGCAGTCAACCACAGGGGGCGAGGGAGCAGTACTTC.

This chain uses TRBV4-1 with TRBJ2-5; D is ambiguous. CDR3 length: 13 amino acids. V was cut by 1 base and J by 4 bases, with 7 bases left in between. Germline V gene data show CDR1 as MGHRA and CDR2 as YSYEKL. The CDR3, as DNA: TGCGCCAGCAGCCAAGGGGCAGCAGAGACCCAGTACTTC. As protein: CASSQGAAETQYF.

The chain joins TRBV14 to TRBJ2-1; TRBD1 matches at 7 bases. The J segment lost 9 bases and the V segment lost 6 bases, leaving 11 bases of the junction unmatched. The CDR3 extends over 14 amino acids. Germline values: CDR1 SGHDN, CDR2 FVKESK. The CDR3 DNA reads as TGTGCCAGCAGTCCTCTTACAGGGGAAAGTGAGCAGTTCTTC. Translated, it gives CASSPLTGESEQFF. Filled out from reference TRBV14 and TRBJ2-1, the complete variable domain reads EAGVTQFPSHSVIEKGQTVTLRCDPISGHDNLYWYRRVMGKEIKFLLHFVKESKQDESGMPNNRFLAERTGGTYSTLKVQPAELEDSGVYFCASSPLTGESEQFFGPGTRLTVL.

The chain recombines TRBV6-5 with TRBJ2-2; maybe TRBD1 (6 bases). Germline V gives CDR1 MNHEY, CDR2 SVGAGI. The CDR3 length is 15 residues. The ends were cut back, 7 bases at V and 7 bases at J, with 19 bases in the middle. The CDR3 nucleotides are TGTGCCAGCATCCTGGACAGCTCTTTCAGCGGGGAGCTGTTTTTT. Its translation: CASILDSSFSGELFF.

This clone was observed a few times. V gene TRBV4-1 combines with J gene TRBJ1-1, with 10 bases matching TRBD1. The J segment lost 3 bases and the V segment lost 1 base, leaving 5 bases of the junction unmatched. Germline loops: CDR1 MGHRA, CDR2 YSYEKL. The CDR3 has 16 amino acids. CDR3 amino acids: CASSQVAGTGDTEAFF. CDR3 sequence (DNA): TGCGCCAGCAGCCAAGTAGCCGGGACAGGGGACACTGAAGCTTTCTTT.

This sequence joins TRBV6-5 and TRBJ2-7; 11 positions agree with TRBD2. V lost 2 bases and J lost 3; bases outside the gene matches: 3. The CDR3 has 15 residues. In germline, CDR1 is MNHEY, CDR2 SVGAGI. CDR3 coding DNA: TGTGCCAGCAGTTACGACGGACTAGCGGGCTACGAGCAGTACTTC. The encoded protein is CASSYDGLAGYEQYF.

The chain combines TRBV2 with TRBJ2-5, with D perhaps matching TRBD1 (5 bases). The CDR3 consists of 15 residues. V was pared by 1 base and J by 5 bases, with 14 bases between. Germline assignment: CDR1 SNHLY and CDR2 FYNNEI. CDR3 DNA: TGTGCCAGCAGTGAAGATGCCCCGCCAGGGGAGACCCAGTACTTC. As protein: CASSEDAPPGETQYF.

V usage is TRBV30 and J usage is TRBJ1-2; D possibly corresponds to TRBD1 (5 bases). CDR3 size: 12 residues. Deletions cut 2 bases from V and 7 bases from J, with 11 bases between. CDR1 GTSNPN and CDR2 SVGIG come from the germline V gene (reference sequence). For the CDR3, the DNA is TGTGCCTGGAGTAAAGGGGCTGGTGGCTACACCTTC. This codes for CAWSKGAGGYTF.

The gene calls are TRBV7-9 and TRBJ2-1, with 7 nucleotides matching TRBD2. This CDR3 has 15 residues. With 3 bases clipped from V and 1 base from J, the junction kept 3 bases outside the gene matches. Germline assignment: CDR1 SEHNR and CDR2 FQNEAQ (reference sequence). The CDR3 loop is CASSFTSASYNEQFF. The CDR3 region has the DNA TGTGCCAGCAGCTTTACTAGCGCGTCCTACAATGAGCAGTTCTTC.

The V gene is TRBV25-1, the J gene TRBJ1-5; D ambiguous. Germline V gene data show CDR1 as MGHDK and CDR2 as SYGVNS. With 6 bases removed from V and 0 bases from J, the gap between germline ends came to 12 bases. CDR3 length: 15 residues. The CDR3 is CASRAGGFSNQPQHF. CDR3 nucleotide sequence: TGTGCCAGCAGAGCAGGCGGCTTTAGCAATCAGCCCCAGCATTTT.

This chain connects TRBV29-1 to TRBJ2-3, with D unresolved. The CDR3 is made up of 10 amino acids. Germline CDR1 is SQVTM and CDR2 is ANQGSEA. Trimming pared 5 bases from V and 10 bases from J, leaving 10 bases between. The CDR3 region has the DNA TGCAGCGTTTTGGGTCAGGCGCAGTATTTT. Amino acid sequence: CSVLGQAQYF.

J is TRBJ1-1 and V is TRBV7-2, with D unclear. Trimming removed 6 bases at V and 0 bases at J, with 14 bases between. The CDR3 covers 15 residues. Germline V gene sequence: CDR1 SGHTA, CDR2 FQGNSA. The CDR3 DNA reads TGTGCCAGCAGTGCCTCGGGCCTTATGAACACTGAAGCTTTCTTT. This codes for CASSASGLMNTEAFF.

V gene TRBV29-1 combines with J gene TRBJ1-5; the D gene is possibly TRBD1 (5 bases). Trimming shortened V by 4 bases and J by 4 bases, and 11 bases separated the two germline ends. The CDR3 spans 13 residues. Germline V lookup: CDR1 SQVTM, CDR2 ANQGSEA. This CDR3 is CSVVWDPNQPQHF. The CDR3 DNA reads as TGCAGCGTTGTGTGGGACCCGAATCAGCCCCAGCATTTT.

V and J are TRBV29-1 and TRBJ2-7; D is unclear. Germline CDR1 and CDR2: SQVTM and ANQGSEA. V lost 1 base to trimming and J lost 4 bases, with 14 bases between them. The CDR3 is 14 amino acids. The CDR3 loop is CSVEAVTNPYEQYF. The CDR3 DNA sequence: TGCAGCGTTGAAGCGGTTACGAACCCTTACGAGCAGTACTTC.

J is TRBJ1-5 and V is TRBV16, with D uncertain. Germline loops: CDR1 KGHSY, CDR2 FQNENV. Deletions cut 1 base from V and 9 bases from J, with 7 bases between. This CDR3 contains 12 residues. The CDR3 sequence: CASSQYPRPQHF. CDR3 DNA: TGTGCCAGCAGCCAATATCCCAGGCCCCAGCATTTT.

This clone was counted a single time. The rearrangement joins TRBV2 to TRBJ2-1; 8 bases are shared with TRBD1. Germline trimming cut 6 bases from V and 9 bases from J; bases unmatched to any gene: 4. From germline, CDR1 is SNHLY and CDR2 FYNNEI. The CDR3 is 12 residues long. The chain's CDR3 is CASREQGVEQFF. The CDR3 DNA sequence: TGTGCCAGCAGGGAACAGGGGGTTGAGCAGTTCTTC.